One TCR beta chain is described in this entry. The antigen remains unidentified. V lost 2 bases and J 6 bases, leaving 14 bases between the germline ends. In germline, CDR1 is LNHDA, CDR2 SQIVND (reference sequence). CDR3 length equals 15 residues. TCRdb reprocessed the RACE reads with MiXCR, giving one entry per CDR3 protein. The sample yields over 85,000 distinct CDR3 sequences, around 12% seen once. This specimen comes from a study of human T cells and chemical hapten exposure. Study as a whole: DPC at 0.01% went onto the upper back in patch tests, read at 6 days.

Whole-study findings and limits: With DPC sensitization, TCRs exceeding 1 in 1000 frequency showed no change. Healthy people's immune response may differ from that of the donors, who had alopecia.

Described time point: patch test 1, 2 weeks after DPC sensitization. Treatment noted: therapeutic diphenylcyclopropenone sensitization with weekly scalp DPC. The drawing of blood occurred before each patch test was applied. This sample comprised whole blood, obtained in connection with sensitization to the hapten diphenylcyclopropenone (DPC). This TCR was recovered from a woman in her 40s with alopecia areata. Some clones in this sample may be carry-over from other donors' samples. The rearrangement joins TRBV19 to TRBJ2-1, with D hard to call. CDR3 bases: TGTGCCAGTAGTATACGGCCCCTTTTGGGCAATGAGCAGTTCTTC. Translation gives CASSIRPLLGNEQFF. The full variable domain, completed using reference TRBV19 and TRBJ2-1, is DGGITQSPKYLFRKEGQNVTLSCEQNLNHDAMYWYRQDPGQGLRLIYYSQIVNDFQKGDIAEGYSVSREKKESFPLTVTSAQKNPTAFYLCASSIRPLLGNEQFFGPGTRLTVL.